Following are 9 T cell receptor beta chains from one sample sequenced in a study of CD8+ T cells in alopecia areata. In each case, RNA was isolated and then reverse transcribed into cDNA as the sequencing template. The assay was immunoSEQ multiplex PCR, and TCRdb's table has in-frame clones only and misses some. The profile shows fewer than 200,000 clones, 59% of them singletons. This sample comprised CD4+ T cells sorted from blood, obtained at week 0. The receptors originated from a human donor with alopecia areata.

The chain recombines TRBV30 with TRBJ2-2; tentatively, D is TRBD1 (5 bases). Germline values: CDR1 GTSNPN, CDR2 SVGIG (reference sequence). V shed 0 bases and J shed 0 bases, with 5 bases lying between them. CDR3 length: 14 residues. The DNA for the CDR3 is TGTGCCTGGAGTGTGGGGCCGAACACCGGGGAGCTGTTTTTT. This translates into CAWSVGPNTGELFF.

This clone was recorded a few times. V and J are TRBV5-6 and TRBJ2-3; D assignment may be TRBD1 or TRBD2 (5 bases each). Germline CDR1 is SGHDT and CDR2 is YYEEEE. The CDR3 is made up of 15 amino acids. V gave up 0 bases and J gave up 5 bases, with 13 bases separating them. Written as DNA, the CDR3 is TGTGCCAGCAGCTTGGCCGGGGCCGGGGAAGATACGCAGTATTTT. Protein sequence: CASSLAGAGEDTQYF.

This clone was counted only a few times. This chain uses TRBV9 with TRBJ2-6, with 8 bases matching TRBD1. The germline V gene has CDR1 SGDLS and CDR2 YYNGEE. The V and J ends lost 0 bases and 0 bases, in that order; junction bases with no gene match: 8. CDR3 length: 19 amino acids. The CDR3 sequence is CASSVAGGYVSSGANVLTF. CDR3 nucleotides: TGTGCCAGCAGCGTAGCAGGGGGCTATGTTTCCTCTGGGGCCAACGTCCTGACTTTC.

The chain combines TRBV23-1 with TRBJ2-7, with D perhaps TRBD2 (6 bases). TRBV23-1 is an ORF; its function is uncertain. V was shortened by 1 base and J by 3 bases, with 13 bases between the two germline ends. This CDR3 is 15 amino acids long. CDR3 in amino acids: CASSQWATRRYEQYF. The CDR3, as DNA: TGCGCCAGCAGTCAATGGGCGACTAGACGCTACGAGCAGTACTTC.

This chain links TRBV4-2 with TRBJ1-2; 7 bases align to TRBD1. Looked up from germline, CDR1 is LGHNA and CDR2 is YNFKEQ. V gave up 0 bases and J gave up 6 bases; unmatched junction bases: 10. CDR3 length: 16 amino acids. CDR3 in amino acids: CASSQDHQTGSHGYTF. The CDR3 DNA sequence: TGTGCCAGCAGCCAAGACCACCAGACAGGGAGTCATGGCTACACCTTC.

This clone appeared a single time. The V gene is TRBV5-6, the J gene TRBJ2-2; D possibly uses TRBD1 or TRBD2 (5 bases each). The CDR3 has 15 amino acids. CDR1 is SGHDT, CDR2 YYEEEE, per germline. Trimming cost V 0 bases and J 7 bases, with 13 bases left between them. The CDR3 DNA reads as TGTGCCAGCAGCTTGGATCCGGGGCTTAGCGGGGAGCTGTTTTTT. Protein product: CASSLDPGLSGELFF.

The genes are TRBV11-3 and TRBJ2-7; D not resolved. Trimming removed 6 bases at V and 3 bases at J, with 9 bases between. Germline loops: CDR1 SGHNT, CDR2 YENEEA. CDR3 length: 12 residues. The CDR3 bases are TGTGCCAGCAGTTCGACCATCTACGAGCAGTACTTC. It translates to CASSSTIYEQYF.

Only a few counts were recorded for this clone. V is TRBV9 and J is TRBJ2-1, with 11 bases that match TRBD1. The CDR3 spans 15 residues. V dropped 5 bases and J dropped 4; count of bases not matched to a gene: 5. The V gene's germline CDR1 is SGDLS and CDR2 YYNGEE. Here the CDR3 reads CASSDRDRGYNEQFF. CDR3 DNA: TGTGCCAGCAGTGACCGGGACAGGGGGTACAATGAGCAGTTCTTC.

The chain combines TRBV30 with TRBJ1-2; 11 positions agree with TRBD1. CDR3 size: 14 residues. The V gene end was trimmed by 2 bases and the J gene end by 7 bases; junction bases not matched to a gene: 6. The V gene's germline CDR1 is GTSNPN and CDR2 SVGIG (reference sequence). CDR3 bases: TGTGCCTGGAGTTCACCGGGGACAGGGGGTGGCTACACCTTC. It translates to CAWSSPGTGGGYTF. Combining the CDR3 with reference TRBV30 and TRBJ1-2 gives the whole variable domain SQTIHQWPATLVQPVGSPLSLECTVEGTSNPNLYWYRQAAGRGLQLLFYSVGIGQISSEVPQNLSASRPQDRQFILSSKKLLLSDSGFYLCAWSSPGTGGGYTFGSGTRLTVV.